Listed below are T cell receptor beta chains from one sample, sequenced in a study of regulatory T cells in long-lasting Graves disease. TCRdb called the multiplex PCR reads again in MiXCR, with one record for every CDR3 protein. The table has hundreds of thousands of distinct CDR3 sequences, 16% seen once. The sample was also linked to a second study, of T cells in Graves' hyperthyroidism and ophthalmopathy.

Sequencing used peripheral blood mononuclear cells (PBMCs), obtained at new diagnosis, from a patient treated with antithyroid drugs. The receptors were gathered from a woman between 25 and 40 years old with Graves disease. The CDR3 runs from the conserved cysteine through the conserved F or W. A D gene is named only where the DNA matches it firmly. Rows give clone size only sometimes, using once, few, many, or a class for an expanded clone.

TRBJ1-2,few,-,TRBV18,CASSPGAGVVYGYTF,TGTGCCAGCTCACCTGGAGCAGGGGTCGTCTATGGCTACACCTTC
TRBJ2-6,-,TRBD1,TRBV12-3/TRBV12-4,CASSSVLGQGIFSGANVLTF,TGTGCCAGCAGTTCGGTACTGGGACAGGGAATCTTCTCTGGGGCCAACGTCCTGACTTTC
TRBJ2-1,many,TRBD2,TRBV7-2,CASSPTGAGGSPEQFF,TGTGCCAGCAGCCCCACTGGAGCGGGAGGGTCGCCCGAGCAGTTCTTC
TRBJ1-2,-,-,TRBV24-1,CATSDFNYGYTF,TGTGCCACCAGTGATTTCAACTATGGCTACACCTTC
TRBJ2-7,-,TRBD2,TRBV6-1,CASSQFGTSSYEQYF,TGTGCCAGCAGCCAATTCGGGACTAGCAGCTACGAGCAGTACTTC
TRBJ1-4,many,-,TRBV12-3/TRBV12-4,CASSARATNEKLFF,TGTGCCAGCAGTGCCAGAGCAACTAATGAAAAACTGTTTTTT
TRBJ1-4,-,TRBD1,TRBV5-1,CASSSGGPNEKLFF,TGCGCCAGCAGTTCAGGGGGCCCTAATGAAAAACTGTTTTTT
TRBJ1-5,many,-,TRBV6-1,CASRAGTINQPQHF,TGTGCCAGCAGAGCCGGGACGATCAATCAGCCCCAGCATTTT
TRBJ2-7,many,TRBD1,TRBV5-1,CASSLGGQGADEQYF,TGCGCCAGCAGCTTGGGCGGACAGGGGGCCGACGAGCAGTACTTC
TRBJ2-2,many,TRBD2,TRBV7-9,CASSFGLAGTGELFF,TGTGCCAGCAGCTTTGGACTAGCGGGAACCGGGGAGCTGTTTTTT
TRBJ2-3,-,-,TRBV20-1,CSAIKTDTQYF,TGCAGTGCTATTAAAACAGATACGCAGTATTTT
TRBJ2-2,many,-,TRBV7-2,CASTSPGNTGELFF,TGTGCCAGCACGTCGCCGGGGAACACCGGGGAGCTGTTTTTT
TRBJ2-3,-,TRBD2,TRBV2,CASRDTPGLALDTQYF,TGTGCCAGCAGAGATACCCCGGGACTAGCATTAGATACGCAGTATTTT
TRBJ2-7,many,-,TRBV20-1,CSASEAYEQYF,TGCAGTGCTAGTGAAGCTTACGAGCAGTACTTC
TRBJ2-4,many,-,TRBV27,CASSLSGVSAKNIQYF,TGTGCCAGCAGTTTATCAGGGGTTTCAGCCAAAAACATTCAGTACTTC
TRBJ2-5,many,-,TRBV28,CASSNGAFRAWGQYF,TGTGCCAGCAGTAACGGGGCTTTTAGGGCGTGGGGCCAGTACTTC
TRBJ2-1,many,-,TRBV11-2,CASSSGVYNEQFF,TGTGCCAGCAGCTCGGGAGTATACAATGAGCAGTTCTTC
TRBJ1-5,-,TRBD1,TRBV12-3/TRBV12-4,CASSQTGGGQPQHF,TGTGCCAGCAGCCAAACAGGGGGCGGTCAGCCCCAGCATTTT
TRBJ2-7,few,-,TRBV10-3,CAIRRTDKGSSGRTGSYEQYF,TGTGCCATCAGAAGGACAGACAAGGGCTCTTCAGGCCGCACCGGATCCTACGAGCAGTACTTC
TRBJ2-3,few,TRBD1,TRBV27,CASSWRDRLTDTQYF,TGTGCCAGCAGTTGGCGGGACAGGCTCACAGATACGCAGTATTTT
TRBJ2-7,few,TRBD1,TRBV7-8,CASSLKGARSLSSYEQYF,TGTGCCAGCAGCTTAAAGGGGGCGAGGAGCCTGAGCTCCTACGAGCAGTACTTC
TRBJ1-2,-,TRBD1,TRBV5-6,CASRYIDRDDYGYTF,TGTGCCAGCAGGTACATTGACAGGGACGACTATGGCTACACCTTC
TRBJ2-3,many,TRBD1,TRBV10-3,CAISELGRGPGDTQYF,TGTGCCATCAGTGAGTTAGGCAGGGGGCCCGGGGATACGCAGTATTTT
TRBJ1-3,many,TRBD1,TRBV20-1,CSARRDSVGNTIYF,TGCAGTGCTAGAAGGGACAGCGTCGGAAACACCATATATTTT
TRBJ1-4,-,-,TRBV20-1,CSALDMNVNEKLFF,TGCAGTGCATTGGACATGAACGTGAATGAAAAACTGTTTTTT
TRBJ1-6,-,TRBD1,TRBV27,CASSPGDRVTSPLHF,TGTGCCAGCAGTCCAGGGGACAGGGTTACTTCACCCCTCCACTTT
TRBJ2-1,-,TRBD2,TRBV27,CASSLGGLGVYNEQFF,TGTGCCAGCAGTTTAGGGGGACTAGGAGTCTACAATGAGCAGTTCTTC
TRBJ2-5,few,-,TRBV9,CASSVGGRTKETQYF,TGTGCCAGCAGCGTAGGAGGGAGGACTAAAGAGACCCAGTACTTC
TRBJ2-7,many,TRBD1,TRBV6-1,CASSEIGTGLEQYF,TGTGCCAGCAGTGAAATCGGGACAGGGCTCGAGCAGTACTTC
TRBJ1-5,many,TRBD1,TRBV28,CASSLRTGNQPQHF,TGTGCCAGCAGTTTAAGGACAGGAAATCAGCCCCAGCATTTT
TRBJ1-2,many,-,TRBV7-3,CASSLMYGVAPSF,TGTGCCAGCAGCTTAATGTATGGCGTAGCTCCTTCCTTC
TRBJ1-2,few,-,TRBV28,CASSFQGGSNYGYTF,TGTGCCAGCAGTTTCCAGGGAGGAAGCAACTATGGCTACACCTTC
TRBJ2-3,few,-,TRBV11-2,CASSLGRGQTGSVRTDTQYF,TGTGCCAGCAGCTTGGGAAGAGGGCAAACCGGGAGTGTAAGGACAGATACGCAGTATTTT
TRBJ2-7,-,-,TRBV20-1,CSAPYGVAYEQYF,TGCAGTGCTCCCTACGGTGTGGCCTACGAGCAGTACTTC
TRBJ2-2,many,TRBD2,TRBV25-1,CASSDSGRVSGELFF,TGTGCCAGCAGTGACTCCGGGAGGGTGTCCGGGGAGCTGTTTTTT
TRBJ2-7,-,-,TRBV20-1,CSAREWATSYEQYF,TGCAGTGCTAGAGAGTGGGCTACCTCCTACGAGCAGTACTTC
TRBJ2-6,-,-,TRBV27,CASGAGANVLTF,TGTGCCAGCGGAGCTGGGGCCAACGTCCTGACTTTC
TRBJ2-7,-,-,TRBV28,CASRSGAANYEQYF,TGTGCCAGCAGGTCAGGGGCGGCCAACTACGAGCAGTACTTC
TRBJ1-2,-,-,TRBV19,CASSIVRDTYGYTF,TGTGCCAGTAGTATAGTGCGGGACACCTATGGCTACACCTTC
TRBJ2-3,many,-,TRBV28,CASSPSLQADTQYF,TGTGCCAGCAGTCCCTCACTTCAGGCAGATACGCAGTATTTT
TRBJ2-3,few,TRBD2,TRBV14,CASRRAGASDPQYF,TGTGCCAGCAGAAGGGCGGGAGCGTCAGATCCGCAGTATTTT
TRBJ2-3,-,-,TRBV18,CASSPPDELATDTQYF,TGTGCCAGCTCACCACCGGATGAACTAGCTACAGATACGCAGTATTTT
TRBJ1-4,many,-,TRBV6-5,CASSYSRGADEKLFF,TGTGCCAGCAGTTACTCGAGAGGGGCCGATGAAAAACTGTTTTTT
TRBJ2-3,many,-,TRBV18,CASSPLLDPGTQYF,TGTGCCAGCTCACCGTTATTGGACCCGGGTACGCAGTATTTT
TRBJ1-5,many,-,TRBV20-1,CSARAKDQPQHF,TGCAGTGCACGAGCGAAAGATCAGCCCCAGCATTTT
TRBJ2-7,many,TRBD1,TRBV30,CARGQGGYEQYF,TGTGCCCGCGGACAGGGGGGGTACGAGCAGTACTTC
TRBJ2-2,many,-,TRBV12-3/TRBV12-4,CASSSGAANTGELFF,TGTGCCAGCAGCTCGGGCGCAGCGAACACCGGGGAGCTGTTTTTT
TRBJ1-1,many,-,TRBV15,CATSRVGVNTEAFF,TGTGCCACCAGCAGAGTGGGCGTGAACACTGAAGCTTTCTTT
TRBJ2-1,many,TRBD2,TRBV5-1,CASSLASGSYNEQFF,TGTGCCAGCAGCTTAGCTAGCGGCTCCTACAATGAGCAGTTCTTC
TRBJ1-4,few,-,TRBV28,CASSTTRTVNEKLFF,TGTGCCAGCTCTACCACACGGACAGTTAATGAAAAACTGTTTTTT
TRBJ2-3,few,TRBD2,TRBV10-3,CAISDLGLSTDTQYF,TGTGCCATCAGTGACCTGGGACTAAGCACAGATACGCAGTATTTT
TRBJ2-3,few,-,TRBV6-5,CASSYSLPPDTQYF,TGTGCCAGCAGTTACTCACTGCCCCCAGATACGCAGTATTTT